This TCR beta chain was sequenced during a study of blood T cell repertoires in COVID-19. Study overall: Samples came from the United States, Italy and Spain, spanning acute and convalescent COVID-19.

The protocol was immunoSEQ multiplex PCR, while the TCRdb copy is restricted to in-frame clones and leaves out a portion. The top ten clones hold 2.5% to 3% of a sample with fewer than 350,000 clones, approximately 81% of them seen once. The sample holds a few counts of this clone. The germline gives CDR1 ENHRY, CDR2 SYGVKD. Trimming cost V 6 bases and J 8 bases, with 13 bases left between them. The CDR3 contains 12 residues. This clonotype originated in a woman in her fifties or sixties with active or convalescent COVID-19. The chain joins TRBV10-3 to TRBJ1-2; D is unresolved. Material for sequencing was peripheral blood. CDR3 protein: CAIRTQSGGYTF. The CDR3 DNA reads TGTGCCATCAGGACTCAATCGGGGGGCTACACCTTC.